The 7 T cell receptor beta chains presented below share a single source sample, sequenced in a study of identical twins. TCRdb re-derived calls from the 5' RACE reads in MiXCR, one entry per CDR3 protein. The sample carries 550,000 to 700,000 distinct CDR3 sequences, around 20% recorded once. Separately, the same data were catalogued under a study of T cells expressing NK-cell markers.

The sequencing sample was made of PBMCs. Every receptor here comes from a woman between 18 and 29 years old in good health.

This clonotype has only a few counts. This rearrangement joins TRBV6-2 or TRBV6-3 to TRBJ2-1, with D tentatively TRBD1 (7 bases). V dropped 5 bases and J dropped 3 bases, with 14 bases sitting between them. This CDR3 has 15 amino acids. Germline V CDR1 and CDR2: MNHEY, SVGEGT. The CDR3 sequence is CASSRGDSFYNEQFF. CDR3 in DNA: TGTGCCAGCAGTAGGGGGGACAGCTTCTACAATGAGCAGTTCTTC.

V gene TRBV5-1 combines with J gene TRBJ1-1; a possible D gene is TRBD1 (6 bases). Germline lookup yields CDR1 SGHRS and CDR2 YFSETQ. V was clipped by 4 bases and J by 5 bases, with 18 bases between them. The CDR3 spans 15 residues. The chain's CDR3 is CASSDATGGHTEAFF. The CDR3 DNA follows: TGCGCCAGCAGCGACGCGACGGGGGGGCATACTGAAGCTTTCTTT.

This chain uses TRBV12-3 or TRBV12-4 with TRBJ1-2; no reliable D call. Trimming shortened V by 0 bases and J by 4 bases, and 12 bases separated the two germline ends. CDR3 size: 15 residues. The CDR3 is CASSLADSASYGYTF. CDR3 sequence (DNA): TGTGCCAGCAGTTTAGCTGACTCGGCCTCCTATGGCTACACCTTC.

This clonotype has only a few counts. The chain links TRBV6-1 to TRBJ1-1; no clear D. The V gene lost 3 bases and the J gene lost 3 bases, with 8 bases spanning the gap. The CDR3 contains 13 residues. Looked up from germline, CDR1 is MNHNS and CDR2 is SASEGT. CDR3 region: CASSDDGYTEAFF. The CDR3, as DNA: TGTGCCAGCAGTGACGACGGGTACACTGAAGCTTTCTTT.

This clonotype was seen a few times. The rearrangement joins TRBV7-8 to TRBJ2-5; 7 bases map to TRBD2. The CDR3 extends over 16 amino acids. The ends lost 5 bases at V and 5 bases at J; junction bases unmatched: 14. From germline, CDR1 is SGHVS and CDR2 FQNEAQ. Here the CDR3 DNA reads TGTGCCAGCAGCCCAGAAGCGGGGTGGCTGGGGGAGACCCAGTACTTC. Translation gives CASSPEAGWLGETQYF.

The gene calls are TRBV20-1 and TRBJ2-2; 9 bases agree with TRBD1. Trimming cost V 5 bases and J 13 bases; bases outside gene matches: 17. Germline loops: CDR1 DFQATT, CDR2 SNEGSKA (reference sequence). The CDR3 runs 15 residues. The CDR3 nucleotides read TGCAGTGCTGACCGCGGGACAGGGAATCTCCGTTCGCTGTTTTTT. It specifies CSADRGTGNLRSLFF.

This clonotype was seen a handful of times. The chain has TRBV20-1 and TRBJ2-1; 9 positions agree with TRBD2. After removal of 6 bases from V and 3 bases from J, the junction contained 9 bases not matched to a gene. The germline V gene encodes CDR1 DFQATT and CDR2 SNEGSKA (reference sequence). The length of the CDR3 is 15 residues. For the CDR3, the DNA is TGCAGTGCCGCTAGCGGGGACCCCGACTACAATGAGCAGTTCTTC. Protein product: CSAASGDPDYNEQFF.